This entry lists 10 T cell receptor beta chains sequenced from one sample in a study of radiation and T cells in renal cell carcinoma (dated by TCRdb to 2018 to 2021). Library generation was performed with the immunoSEQ multiplex PCR assay. The source is immuneACCESS, and TCRdb retained only in-frame sequences with V and J called. Part of the clones is not carried over; for the studies checked, unresolved V genes explain less than half of this, and the remainder is unexplained. Across this sample there are 100,000 to 150,000 clones, with around 84% seen only once. About 3% of the sample comes from the top ten. The label giving this sample's time point can be read as: baseline pretreatment blood. What this sample's treatment or condition label stands for: 15 Gy SBRT to primary tumor, nephrectomy 4 weeks later. The material sequenced was blood, taken from a patient whose treatment included radiotherapy and nephrectomy. The receptor set was obtained from a woman aged 60-75 years with renal cell carcinoma.

This clone was recorded only once. V and J are TRBV11-2 and TRBJ2-5; D is uncertain. Trimming took off 2 bases at V and 5 bases at J, with 12 bases between the two ends. The CDR3 spans 14 residues. Germline CDR1 and CDR2: SGHAT and FQNNGV. The chain's CDR3 is CASSLTPSLETQYF. The CDR3 DNA sequence: TGTGCCAGCAGCTTAACACCAAGTCTGGAGACCCAGTACTTC. The full variable domain, with the rest looked up from reference TRBV11-2 and TRBJ2-5, is EAGVAQSPRYKIIEKRQSVAFWCNPISGHATLYWYQQILGQGPKLLIQFQNNGVVDDSQLPKDRFSAERLKGVDSTLKIQPAKLEDSAVYLCASSLTPSLETQYFGPGTRLLVL.

The chain links TRBV10-2 to TRBJ2-1; TRBD2 might be the D (5 bases). With 0 bases removed from V and 1 base from J, the gap between germline ends came to 13 bases. This CDR3 has 17 residues. Germline V gene sequence: CDR1 WSHSY, CDR2 SAAADI. The DNA of the CDR3 is TGCGCCAGCAGTGAGTCAAGAGAGGGTCGGTCCTACAATGAGCAGTTCTTC. It yields the protein CASSESREGRSYNEQFF.

The V call is TRBV28, the J call TRBJ2-7, with 9 bases that match TRBD2. The J segment lost 3 bases and the V segment lost 6 bases, leaving 9 bases of the junction unmatched. The CDR3 has 15 residues. Germline V CDR1 and CDR2: MDHEN, SYDVKM. DNA of the CDR3: TGTGCCAGCAGCGCGCTAGCGGGATCTGTCTACGAGCAGTACTTC. It yields the protein CASSALAGSVYEQYF.

V and J are TRBV9 and TRBJ1-3; D remains unclear. CDR3 length equals 17 residues. Germline CDR1 reads SGDLS; CDR2 reads YYNGEE. The ends were cut back, 0 bases at V and 3 bases at J, with 16 bases in the middle. This CDR3 is CASSVDPWRDLGNTIYF. CDR3 bases: TGTGCCAGCAGCGTAGACCCGTGGAGAGACCTTGGAAACACCATATATTTT.

The chain uses TRBV27 and TRBJ2-2; 7 bases line up with TRBD1. The V segment lost 6 bases and the J segment 4 bases; nucleotides outside the gene matches: 11. CDR1 and CDR2 (germline): MNHEY, SMNVEV (reference sequence). This CDR3 has 16 amino acids. In DNA form, the CDR3 reads TGTGCCAGCAGCGACGAGGACAGGTCCTTCACCGGGGAGCTGTTTTTT. It yields the protein CASSDEDRSFTGELFF.

There are a few counts of this clone. This sequence joins TRBV4-1 and TRBJ1-2; D gene unclear. Trimming pared 6 bases from V and 8 bases from J, leaving 22 bases between. The CDR3 is made up of 15 amino acids. In germline, CDR1 is MGHRA, CDR2 YSYEKL. The CDR3 nucleotides are TGCGCCAGCAGGGGTGGTGAGGCAGGCTTCGGCGGCTACACCTTC. It specifies CASRGGEAGFGGYTF.

The chain is built from TRBV14 and TRBJ2-1, with 9 nucleotides matching TRBD2. V dropped 4 bases and J dropped 2; count of bases not matched to a gene: 6. Germline CDR1 SGHDN, CDR2 FVKESK. The CDR3 spans 16 residues. CDR3 residues: CASSLSPSGAYNEQFF. The CDR3 DNA reads as TGTGCCAGCAGCCTTTCTCCTAGCGGGGCCTACAATGAGCAGTTCTTC.

V gene TRBV28 combines with J gene TRBJ2-7; 7 bases agree with TRBD1. After removal of 1 base from V and 5 bases from J, the junction contained 5 bases not matched to a gene. The CDR3 sequence is 14 residues long. Germline values: CDR1 MDHEN, CDR2 SYDVKM. DNA for the CDR3: TGTGCCAGCAGTTTATTACAGGGGAAGCACGAGCAGTACTTC. Protein: CASSLLQGKHEQYF.

The chain carries TRBV11-3 and TRBJ2-7; 9 bases agree with TRBD1. Germline V CDR1 and CDR2: SGHNT, YENEEA. With V trimmed by 5 bases and J by 4 bases, 9 bases remained unmatched. The CDR3 has 15 amino acids. The CDR3 region is CASSPGTGNPYEQYF. CDR3 sequence (DNA): TGTGCCAGCAGCCCCGGGACAGGGAACCCGTACGAGCAGTACTTC.

The gene calls are TRBV10-1 and TRBJ2-7, with 8 nucleotides matching TRBD1. The CDR3 consists of 13 residues. J lost 5 bases, V lost 6 bases, and 6 bases had no gene match. Germline-derived CDR1 and CDR2 are WNHNN and SYGVQD (reference sequence). This chain's CDR3 is CASSGQGLDEQYF. CDR3 DNA: TGCGCCAGCAGCGGACAGGGATTAGACGAGCAGTACTTC.